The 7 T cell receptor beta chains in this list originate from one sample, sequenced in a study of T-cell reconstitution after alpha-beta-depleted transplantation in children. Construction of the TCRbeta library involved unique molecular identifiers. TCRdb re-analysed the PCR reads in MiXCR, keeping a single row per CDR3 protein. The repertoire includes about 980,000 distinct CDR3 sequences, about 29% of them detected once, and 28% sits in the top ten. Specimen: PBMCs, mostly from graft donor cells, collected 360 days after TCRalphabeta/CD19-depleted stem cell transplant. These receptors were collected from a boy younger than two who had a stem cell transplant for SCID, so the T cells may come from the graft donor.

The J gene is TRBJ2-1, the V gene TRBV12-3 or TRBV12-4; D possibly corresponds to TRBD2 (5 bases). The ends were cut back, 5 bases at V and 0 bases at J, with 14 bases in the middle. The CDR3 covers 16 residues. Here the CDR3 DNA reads TGTGCCAGCAGTCTCTTCCGACGGGGCTCCTACAATGAGCAGTTCTTC. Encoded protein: CASSLFRRGSYNEQFF.

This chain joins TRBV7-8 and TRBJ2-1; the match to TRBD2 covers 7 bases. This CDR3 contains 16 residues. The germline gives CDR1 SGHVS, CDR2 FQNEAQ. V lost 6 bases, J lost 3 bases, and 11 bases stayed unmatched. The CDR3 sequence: CASRNLGGGGYNEQFF. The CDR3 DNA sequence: TGTGCCAGCAGAAACTTGGGCGGGGGAGGCTACAATGAGCAGTTCTTC.

Here the CDR3 reads CASGPSGGTDTQYF. The CDR3 nucleotides are TGTGCCAGCGGCCCCAGCGGGGGCACAGATACGCAGTATTTT. The chain uses TRBV7-9 and TRBJ2-3, with 7 nucleotides matching TRBD2. CDR3 length equals 14 residues. The V segment lost 8 bases and the J segment 1 base; nucleotides outside the gene matches: 6. Per germline, CDR1 SEHNR and CDR2 FQNEAQ (reference sequence).

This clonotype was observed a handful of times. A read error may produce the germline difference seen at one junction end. Here the CDR3 DNA reads TGTGCCAGCCGCGTATCGGCAGGGGAGGAAAACATTCAGTACTTC. This codes for CASRVSAGEENIQYF. The chain uses TRBV9 and TRBJ2-4; tentatively, D is TRBD1 or TRBD2 (6 bases each). CDR3 length equals 15 residues. The germline V gene has CDR1 SGDLS and CDR2 YYNGEE.

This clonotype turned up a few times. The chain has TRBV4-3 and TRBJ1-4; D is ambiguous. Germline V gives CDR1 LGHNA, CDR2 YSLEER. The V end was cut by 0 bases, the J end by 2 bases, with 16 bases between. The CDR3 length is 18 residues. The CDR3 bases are TGCGCCAGCAGCCAAGATCCAGCCTACCCAACGACTAATGAAAAACTGTTTTTT. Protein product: CASSQDPAYPTTNEKLFF.

For the CDR3, the DNA is TGCAGTGCTCTACTGGCGGTGAACACTGAAGCTTTCTTT. Amino acid sequence: CSALLAVNTEAFF. The V call is TRBV20-1, the J call TRBJ1-1; the D is unclear. CDR1 is DFQATT, CDR2 SNEGSKA, per germline (reference sequence). Trimming pared 5 bases from V and 0 bases from J, leaving 10 bases between. There are 13 residues in the CDR3.

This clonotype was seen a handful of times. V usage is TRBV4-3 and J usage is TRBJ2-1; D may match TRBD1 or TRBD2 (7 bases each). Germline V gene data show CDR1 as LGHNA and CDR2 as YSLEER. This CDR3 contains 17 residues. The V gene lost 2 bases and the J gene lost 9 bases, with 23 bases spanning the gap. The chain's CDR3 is CASSQSPQGGTWGEQFF. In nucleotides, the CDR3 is TGCGCCAGCAGCCAAAGCCCCCAGGGGGGGACTTGGGGTGAGCAGTTCTTC.